This TCR beta chain was identified during a study of Tregs in tolerant kidney transplant recipients. CDR1 and CDR2 from the germline V gene are MNHEY and SMNVEV (reference sequence). V lost 6 bases, J lost 6 bases, and 14 bases stayed unmatched. The CDR3 contains 17 residues. Concerning this clone itself: Its antigen is currently unknown.

Study-wide results and limits: This study did not directly address biological reproducibility. The small number of patients limits these findings pending further validation. In tolerant patients, donor-specific Tregs outgrew total Tregs, suggesting antigen-driven expansion. Some patients' samples used different primers over time, so nucleotide sequences weren't comparable.

The assay was immunoSEQ multiplex PCR, and TCRdb's table has in-frame clones only and misses some. This sample has 90,000 to 130,000 clones, with about 90% found just once. This TCR was sampled from a human donor who received a combined kidney and bone marrow transplant. The rearrangement joins TRBV27 to TRBJ2-1, with 10 bases fitting TRBD2. The sample in question was CD4+ T cells from blood, obtained before the transplant. The CDR3 DNA sequence: TGTGCCAGCAGGGACGTACCAGCGGGAGGGTTTGTCAATGAGCAGTTCTTC. This codes for CASRDVPAGGFVNEQFF.